The subject of this entry is one T cell receptor (beta chain). Its matching antigen is unknown. This entry is derived from a study of CD8+CD57+ T cells in acquired aplastic anemia. TCR beta VDJ and CDR3 were profiled, and genomic DNA was the template. TCRdb re-called the reads through MiXCR, storing one row per CDR3 protein. The sample lists approximately 470,000 distinct CDR3 sequences; around 33% were seen once. Notes on the study in general: Controls did not differ significantly from patients in CD8+ Simpson's diversity. The study identified twenty-nine CD8+ CDR3 sequences shared by patients and controls.

Only patients with CD8+CD57+ cell expansion on flow cytometry were chosen for sequencing. The CDR3 is 15 residues long. V was cut by 6 bases and J by 2 bases, with 16 bases left in between. CDR1 is SNHLY, CDR2 FYNNEI, per germline. This chain uses TRBV2 with TRBJ2-5; possible D gene TRBD2, 6 bases. The sequence derives from a human donor with aplastic anemia. The specimen was sorted CD4+, CD8+, or CD8+CD57+ T cells (not recorded which) from PBMCs. The CDR3 sequence is CASSFYGSFQETQYF. In DNA, the CDR3 is TGTGCCAGCAGCTTTTACGGGAGTTTTCAAGAGACCCAGTACTTC.